This T cell receptor beta chain is from a study of breast tumors, draining lymph nodes, adjacent tissues. This clonotype has at least ten counts. Its antigen is as yet unknown. TCRdb re-analysed the multiplex PCR reads in MiXCR, keeping a single row per CDR3 protein. The table has 84,000 or so distinct CDR3 sequences, around 28% seen once. Samples came from axillary lymph nodes draining the breast cancer. V shed 1 base and J shed 7 bases, with 11 bases lying between them. Germline CDR1 reads SGHTA; CDR2 reads FQGNSA. CDR3 length equals 15 residues. Study-wide results and caveats: Tumor TCR diversity was below lymph nodes but above nontumor tissue. That most tumor T cells come from lymph nodes remained unproven. Compared with basal-like, luminal-like tumors shared significantly more repertoire with nontumor tissue. Data fit most tumor T cells coming from lymph node, expanding in tumor.

This clonotype was sampled from a female donor with breast cancer. Some clones in this sample may be carry-over from other donors' samples. V is TRBV7-2 and J is TRBJ1-6; D perhaps matches TRBD1 (5 bases). Sequencing was done on a sample of axillary lymph node tissue. The CDR3 protein is CASSLEQGLNSPLHF. The DNA for the CDR3 is TGTGCCAGCAGCTTAGAGCAGGGCTTAAATTCACCCCTCCACTTT.